The 22 T cell receptor beta chains below come from one sample, sequenced in a study of blood T cell repertoires in COVID-19. TCRdb's table, derived via immunoSEQ multiplex PCR, lists solely in-frame clones and lacks some. The table includes approximately 170,000 clones, approximately 80% detected once. The sample comprised peripheral blood. The receptors were gathered from a man between 70 and 80 years old who had recovered from COVID-19.

This chain links TRBV7-8 with TRBJ1-1; the D gene is possibly TRBD1 (5 bases). Trimming took 4 bases from V and 2 from J, leaving 11 bases between them. The CDR3 length is 14 residues. Germline V gives CDR1 SGHVS, CDR2 FQNEAQ. CDR3 in amino acids: CASSSRQYNTEAFF. CDR3 nucleotide sequence: TGTGCCAGCAGCTCGAGACAGTACAACACTGAAGCTTTCTTT.

The rearrangement joins TRBV29-1 to TRBJ1-5; D perhaps matches TRBD1 (5 bases). Per germline, CDR1 SQVTM and CDR2 ANQGSEA. V lost 4 bases and J lost 7, with 14 bases in between. This CDR3 has 13 residues. CDR3 DNA sequence: TGCAGCGTTGTCGGGACTCAAGGGCAGCCCCAGCATTTT. Protein: CSVVGTQGQPQHF.

This clone showed up just once. CDR3 amino acids: CASSVLYRTPEGTQYF. The CDR3 DNA sequence: TGTGCCAGTAGTGTGCTATACAGGACCCCCGAAGGGACCCAGTACTTC. This rearrangement joins TRBV19 to TRBJ2-5, with D possibly matching TRBD1 (5 bases). This CDR3 has 16 residues. The germline V gene has CDR1 LNHDA and CDR2 SQIVND (reference sequence). The V gene lost 5 bases and the J gene lost 7 bases, with 23 bases spanning the gap.

The chain's CDR3 is CASSWDREQPQHF. The CDR3 bases are TGTGCCAGCAGCTGGGACAGGGAGCAGCCCCAGCATTTT. The chain uses TRBV7-2 and TRBJ1-5; 9 bases agree with TRBD1. This CDR3 spans 13 amino acids. V lost 4 bases and J lost 7; bases outside the gene matches: 2. The germline V gene has CDR1 SGHTA and CDR2 FQGNSA.

V usage is TRBV6-1 and J usage is TRBJ2-7; TRBD2 agrees at 7 bases. There are 14 residues in the CDR3. The germline CDR1 and CDR2 sequences are MNHNS and SASEGT. The V gene end was trimmed by 3 bases and the J gene end by 1 base; junction bases not matched to a gene: 3. The CDR3 DNA follows: TGTGCCAGCAGTGAGACTAGCCCATCCTACGAGCAGTACTTC. Its translation: CASSETSPSYEQYF.

This clone showed up just a few times. This chain uses TRBV19 with TRBJ2-2; 7 positions agree with TRBD2. Trimming took 6 bases from V and 4 from J; bases not matched to a gene: 5. CDR3 size: 14 residues. CDR1 and CDR2 (germline): LNHDA, SQIVND (reference sequence). The CDR3 coding sequence is TGTGCCAGTAGGGCGGGAGAAATCACCGGGGAGCTGTTTTTT. Protein product: CASRAGEITGELFF.

In regard to this clone: The same CDR3 is also encoded by other DNA sequences in this sample. The V gene is TRBV9, the J gene TRBJ1-1; possible D gene TRBD1, 5 bases. The CDR3 extends over 14 amino acids. Looked up from germline, CDR1 is SGDLS and CDR2 is YYNGEE. V shed 2 bases and J shed 4 bases, with 12 bases lying between them. Here the CDR3 reads CASSVNRLGTEAFF. The DNA for the CDR3 is TGTGCCAGCAGCGTTAACAGGCTAGGCACTGAAGCTTTCTTT.

The chain employs TRBV5-1 and TRBJ2-3, with unresolved D. From germline, CDR1 is SGHRS and CDR2 YFSETQ. V shed 2 bases and J shed 1 base, with 8 bases lying between them. The CDR3 consists of 14 residues. CDR3 protein: CASSFYPGTDTQYF. The CDR3 DNA sequence: TGCGCCAGCAGCTTTTATCCAGGCACAGATACGCAGTATTTT.

V and J are TRBV20-1 and TRBJ2-7; 7 bases are a match to TRBD2. This CDR3 contains 15 residues. V lost 3 bases to trimming and J lost 7 bases; unmatched junction nucleotides: 15. Germline CDR1 reads DFQATT; CDR2 reads SNEGSKA (reference sequence). CDR3 sequence reads: CSASLGLAGVSEQYF. DNA of the CDR3: TGCAGTGCTAGTCTCGGGTTGGCGGGAGTCAGTGAGCAGTACTTC.

This clone turned up a few times. The chain combines TRBV27 with TRBJ1-3; D uncertain. V lost 2 bases to trimming and J lost 9 bases, with 11 bases between them. Germline assignment: CDR1 MNHEY and CDR2 SMNVEV (reference sequence). This CDR3 has 13 amino acids. This CDR3 is CASSLGPRGTIYF. The CDR3 coding sequence is TGTGCCAGCAGTTTAGGTCCCCGAGGCACCATATATTTT.

This clone was seen a handful of times. This chain joins TRBV6-6 and TRBJ1-5, with TRBD1 matching over 10 bases. CDR1 is MNHNY, CDR2 SVGAGI, per germline (reference sequence). This CDR3 spans 15 amino acids. V shed 0 bases, J shed 10 bases, and the junction held 6 bases outside the gene matches. The DNA for the CDR3 is TGTGCCAGCAGTTACTCAGGACAGGGGGGGGAACCCCAGCATTTT. Amino acid sequence: CASSYSGQGGEPQHF.

The chain links TRBV30 to TRBJ2-7; D remains ambiguous. Trimming removed 6 bases from V and 0 bases from J, with 9 bases in between. Germline V gene data show CDR1 as GTSNPN and CDR2 as SVGIG (reference sequence). The CDR3 length is 12 residues. CDR3 nucleotides: TGTGCCTGTTGGGCCAGCTCCTACGAGCAGTACTTC. It codes for CACWASSYEQYF.

V gene TRBV19 combines with J gene TRBJ1-2; 8 bases are shared with TRBD1. Trimming cost V 5 bases and J 1 base; bases outside gene matches: 9. Germline loops: CDR1 LNHDA, CDR2 SQIVND (reference sequence). The CDR3 runs to 16 residues. The CDR3 DNA is TGTGCCAGTAGTTCCCACCGGGACAGGAGTAACTATGGCTACACCTTC. Its protein is CASSSHRDRSNYGYTF.

The rearrangement links TRBV27 to TRBJ1-5; D remains unclear. Trimming removed 3 bases at V and 0 bases at J, with 12 bases between. This CDR3 has 16 residues. The germline V gene encodes CDR1 MNHEY and CDR2 SMNVEV (reference sequence). This chain's CDR3 is CASSLGSGYSNQPQHF. CDR3 coding DNA: TGTGCCAGCAGTTTGGGGTCGGGATATAGCAATCAGCCCCAGCATTTT.

This clone was counted a single time. This chain joins TRBV19 and TRBJ1-6; 8 nucleotides align to TRBD1. The CDR3 has 14 residues. Looked up from germline, CDR1 is LNHDA and CDR2 is SQIVND (reference sequence). The trim removed 5 bases at V and 13 bases at J, leaving 10 bases unmatched. The CDR3 region is CASSPSSDRAPLHF. CDR3 DNA: TGTGCCAGTAGTCCCTCTTCGGACAGGGCGCCCCTCCACTTT. Supplemented by reference TRBV19 and TRBJ1-6, the full variable domain reads DGGITQSPKYLFRKEGQNVTLSCEQNLNHDAMYWYRQDPGQGLRLIYYSQIVNDFQKGDIAEGYSVSREKKESFPLTVTSAQKNPTAFYLCASSPSSDRAPLHFGNGTRLTVT.

The V gene is TRBV19, the J gene TRBJ2-2; 8 bases map to TRBD2. Germline CDR1 and CDR2: LNHDA and SQIVND (reference sequence). The CDR3 extends over 14 amino acids. Trimming cost V 8 bases and J 0 bases; bases outside gene matches: 2. The DNA for the CDR3 is TGTGCCAGTCGGGGACTAGCGAACACCGGGGAGCTGTTTTTT. Protein sequence: CASRGLANTGELFF.

The genes are TRBV6-6 and TRBJ2-3; D ambiguous. This CDR3 region has 16 residues. The V end lost 7 bases, the J end lost 4 bases, and 21 bases lay between the germline ends. CDR1 is MNHNY and CDR2 is SVGAGI in the germline V gene (reference sequence). The CDR3: CASTPRDNGPPDTQYF. The DNA for the CDR3 is TGTGCCAGCACCCCCCGTGATAACGGTCCCCCAGATACGCAGTATTTT.

The V and J genes are TRBV10-2 and TRBJ2-7; 7 bases line up with TRBD1. The CDR3 is made up of 13 amino acids. J was trimmed by 6 bases and V by 10 bases; bases with no gene match: 12. Germline CDR1 WSHSY, CDR2 SAAADI. The CDR3 is CATHTTGFGEQYF. The CDR3 DNA follows: TGCGCCACACACACGACAGGGTTTGGCGAGCAGTACTTC.

The V call is TRBV5-6, the J call TRBJ2-5, with a weak D call TRBD2 (6 bases). Trimming left V 4 bases short and J 5 bases short, with 15 bases between. Germline V gives CDR1 SGHDT, CDR2 YYEEEE. This CDR3 spans 14 amino acids. The CDR3 loop reads CASSGVIGGETQYF. CDR3 DNA: TGTGCCAGCAGCGGAGTGATCGGAGGGGAGACCCAGTACTTC.

This rearrangement joins TRBV7-2 to TRBJ1-1, with 8 bases aligning to TRBD1. CDR3 length equals 15 residues. Germline values: CDR1 SGHTA, CDR2 FQGNSA. With V trimmed by 5 bases and J by 6 bases, 11 bases remained unmatched. Written as DNA, the CDR3 is TGTGCCAGCAGCCGTAACAGGGGGTGGGATGCTGAAGCTTTCTTT. Protein product: CASSRNRGWDAEAFF.

The CDR3 DNA follows: TGTGCCAGCAGTGATTATTATTCACCCCTCCACTTT. Translation: CASSDYYSPLHF. The rearrangement joins TRBV6-1 to TRBJ1-6; D gene ambiguous. CDR3 size: 12 residues. The germline V gene has CDR1 MNHNS and CDR2 SASEGT. V lost 3 bases and J lost 8, with 5 bases in between.

The J gene is TRBJ2-1, the V gene TRBV5-1; 9 bases are shared with TRBD2. The CDR3 contains 15 residues. Per the germline V gene, CDR1 is SGHRS and CDR2 is YFSETQ. V trimming: 0 bases; J trimming: 8 bases; junction bases outside the gene matches: 6. CDR3 in DNA: TGCGCCAGCAGCTTGGCCGGCGGGAGGGCCGATGAGCAGTTCTTC. It specifies CASSLAGGRADEQFF. Filled out from reference TRBV5-1 and TRBJ2-1, the complete variable domain reads KAGVTQTPRYLIKTRGQQVTLSCSPISGHRSVSWYQQTPGQGLQFLFEYFSETQRNKGNFPGRFSGRQFSNSRSEMNVSTLELGDSALYLCASSLAGGRADEQFFGPGTRLTVL.